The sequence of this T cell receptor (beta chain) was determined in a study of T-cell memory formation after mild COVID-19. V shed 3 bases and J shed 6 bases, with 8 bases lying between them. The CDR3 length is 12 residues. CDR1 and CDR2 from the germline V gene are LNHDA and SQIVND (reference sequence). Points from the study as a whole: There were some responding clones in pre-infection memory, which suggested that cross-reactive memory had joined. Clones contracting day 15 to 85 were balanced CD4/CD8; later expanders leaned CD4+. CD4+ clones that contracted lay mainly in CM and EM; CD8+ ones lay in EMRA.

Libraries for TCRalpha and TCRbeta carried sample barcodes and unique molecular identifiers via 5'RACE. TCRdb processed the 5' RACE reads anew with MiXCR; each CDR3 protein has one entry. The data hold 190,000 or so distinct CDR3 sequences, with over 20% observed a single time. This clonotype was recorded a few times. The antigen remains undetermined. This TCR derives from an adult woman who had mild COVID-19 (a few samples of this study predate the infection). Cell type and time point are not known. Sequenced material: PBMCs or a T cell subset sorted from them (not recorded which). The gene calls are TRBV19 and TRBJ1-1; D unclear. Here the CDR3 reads CASSIGLSEAFF. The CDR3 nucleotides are TGTGCCAGTAGTATCGGGTTATCTGAAGCTTTCTTT. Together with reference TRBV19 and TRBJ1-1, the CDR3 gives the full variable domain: DGGITQSPKYLFRKEGQNVTLSCEQNLNHDAMYWYRQDPGQGLRLIYYSQIVNDFQKGDIAEGYSVSREKKESFPLTVTSAQKNPTAFYLCASSIGLSEAFFGQGTRLTVV.